The 6 T cell receptor beta chains given below trace back to one sample, sequenced in a study of human T cells and chemical hapten exposure. TCRdb processed the RACE reads anew with MiXCR; each CDR3 protein has one entry. Of 300,000 to 450,000 distinct CDR3 sequences in the sample, around 5% were seen once. The time point denotes: patch test 1, 2 weeks after DPC sensitization. Treatment: therapeutic diphenylcyclopropenone sensitization with weekly scalp DPC. The material sequenced was whole blood, taken in connection with sensitization to the hapten diphenylcyclopropenone (DPC). Receptors originate from a woman between 50 and 59 years old with alopecia areata. Some clones in this sample may be carry-over from other donors' samples.

This clonotype was counted ten times or more. This chain links TRBV20-1 with TRBJ2-7; tentatively, D is TRBD1 (5 bases). The germline V gene has CDR1 DFQATT and CDR2 SNEGSKA (reference sequence). The V end was cut by 3 bases, the J end by 2 bases, with 14 bases between. The CDR3 covers 14 residues. The CDR3 reads CSARPPTGPYEQYF. CDR3 sequence (DNA): TGCAGTGCTAGGCCGCCCACAGGCCCCTACGAGCAGTACTTC.

This clonotype was recorded many times. This chain connects TRBV5-1 to TRBJ2-4; TRBD2 is a possible D gene (6 bases). V was shortened by 4 bases and J by 8 bases, with 16 bases between the two germline ends. The germline V gene encodes CDR1 SGHRS and CDR2 YFSETQ. The CDR3 sequence is 14 residues long. The CDR3 bases are TGCGCCAGCAGCGGGGGACTCCCCGGGGACATTCAGTACTTC. As protein: CASSGGLPGDIQYF.

This clonotype showed up many times. The chain recombines TRBV4-1 with TRBJ2-7; 10 bases match TRBD1. Germline CDR1 is MGHRA and CDR2 is YSYEKL. This CDR3 is 14 amino acids long. V lost 1 base, J lost 6 bases, and 3 bases stayed unmatched. The CDR3 reads CASSQGTGGAEQYF. The CDR3 DNA is TGCGCCAGCAGCCAAGGGACAGGGGGAGCCGAGCAGTACTTC.

This clonotype was observed a handful of times. The chain links TRBV7-2 to TRBJ2-2, with TRBD1 identical over 8 bases. The ends lost 7 bases at V and 0 bases at J; junction bases unmatched: 13. CDR3 size: 18 residues. The germline V gene has CDR1 SGHTA and CDR2 FQGNSA. The CDR3, as DNA: TGTGCCAGCAAGCGACGACCGGGACAGGAGACGAACACCGGGGAGCTGTTTTTT. Its translation: CASKRRPGQETNTGELFF. The variable domain in full, with the rest retrieved from reference TRBV7-2 and TRBJ2-2, is GAGVSQSPSNKVTEKGKDVELRCDPISGHTALYWYRQSLGQGLEFLIYFQGNSAPDKSGLPSDRFSAERTGGSVSTLTIQRTQQEDSAVYLCASKRRPGQETNTGELFFGEGSRLTVL.

This sequence joins TRBV27 and TRBJ1-1; D not certain. Germline V CDR1 and CDR2: MNHEY, SMNVEV (reference sequence). V lost 5 bases and J lost 1, with 11 bases in between. The CDR3 has 14 amino acids. The CDR3: CASSSQSGNTEAFF. The CDR3 DNA reads TGTGCCAGCAGTAGTCAGTCGGGGAACACTGAAGCTTTCTTT.

The chain links TRBV28 to TRBJ2-7; D not resolved. Per the germline V gene, CDR1 is MDHEN and CDR2 is SYDVKM. Trimming stripped 2 bases from V and 5 bases from J, with 7 bases between. The length of the CDR3 is 12 residues. The CDR3 reads CASSLGWHEQYF. The DNA for the CDR3 is TGTGCCAGCAGTTTAGGGTGGCACGAGCAGTACTTC.